Below, 20 T cell receptor beta chains from the same sample are listed, as sequenced in a study of blood T cell repertoires in COVID-19. Sequencing used immunoSEQ multiplex PCR; TCRdb keeps in-frame clones, though not all of them. The sample includes 190,000 or so clones, around nine tenths seen only once; the top ten take around 1%. The sample comprised peripheral blood. These receptor sequences come from a woman between 18 and 29 years old who had recovered from COVID-19.

The genes are TRBV2 and TRBJ1-1, with D possibly matching TRBD1 (6 bases). Germline values: CDR1 SNHLY, CDR2 FYNNEI. CDR3 size: 12 residues. V lost 6 bases and J 5 bases, leaving 10 bases between the germline ends. CDR3 residues: CASRVGGTEAFF. As DNA, the CDR3 is TGTGCCAGCAGGGTAGGGGGTACTGAAGCTTTCTTT.

The chain couples TRBV19 to TRBJ1-4, with D hard to call. The ends were cut back, 4 bases at V and 5 bases at J, with 14 bases in the middle. The CDR3 spans 15 residues. Per the germline V gene, CDR1 is LNHDA and CDR2 is SQIVND (reference sequence). CDR3 loop: CASSTSQRMNEKLFF. In nucleotides, the CDR3 is TGTGCCAGTAGTACCTCTCAGAGGATGAATGAAAAACTGTTTTTT.

This chain links TRBV7-2 with TRBJ2-5, with TRBD2 as a possible D gene (7 bases). The CDR3 extends over 14 amino acids. Germline CDR1 SGHTA, CDR2 FQGNSA. V gave up 4 bases and J gave up 2 bases, with 11 bases separating them. Here the CDR3 reads CASSSSGTQETQYF. DNA of the CDR3: TGTGCCAGCAGCTCCAGCGGGACACAAGAGACCCAGTACTTC. Full variable domain (rest looked up from reference TRBV7-2 and TRBJ2-5): GAGVSQSPSNKVTEKGKDVELRCDPISGHTALYWYRQSLGQGLEFLIYFQGNSAPDKSGLPSDRFSAERTGGSVSTLTIQRTQQEDSAVYLCASSSSGTQETQYFGPGTRLLVL.

The rearrangement links TRBV18 to TRBJ1-1; D is uncertain. Germline V CDR1 and CDR2: KGHSH, LQKENI. The CDR3 loop spans 13 amino acids. Trimming left V 1 base short and J 7 bases short, with 10 bases between. The CDR3 DNA is TGTGCCAGCTCACCACAGGGAGAAGGTGAAGCTTTCTTT. It codes for CASSPQGEGEAFF.

The chain links TRBV7-8 to TRBJ1-2, with 9 bases lining up with TRBD1. V was clipped by 4 bases and J by 4 bases; unmatched bases: 4. Germline V gene lookup returns CDR1 SGHVS and CDR2 FQNEAQ. The CDR3 has 14 amino acids. The CDR3 nucleotides read TGTGCCAGCAGCTCGACAGGGGGGGCCTATGGCTACACCTTC. Amino acids: CASSSTGGAYGYTF.

This clone was detected only once. J is TRBJ2-5 and V is TRBV7-2, with D tentatively TRBD2 (5 bases). V gave up 5 bases and J gave up 3 bases, with 22 bases separating them. The CDR3 totals 17 residues. Germline assignment: CDR1 SGHTA and CDR2 FQGNSA. CDR3 sequence (DNA): TGTGCCAGCAGCCAGATTACGGGATTTGGATTCAAAGAGACCCAGTACTTC. It is translated as CASSQITGFGFKETQYF.

The chain carries TRBV7-2 and TRBJ1-2; TRBD1 matches at 7 bases. Germline CDR1 and CDR2: SGHTA and FQGNSA. Trimming took 1 base from V and 0 from J; bases not matched to a gene: 2. There are 15 residues in the CDR3. CDR3 region: CASSLVGTANYGYTF. The CDR3 region has the DNA TGTGCCAGCAGCTTAGTTGGGACAGCTAACTATGGCTACACCTTC.

The chain combines TRBV4-3 with TRBJ1-6; D is undetermined. V was pared by 1 base and J by 13 bases, with 17 bases between. Germline-derived CDR1 and CDR2 are LGHNA and YSLEER. There are 15 residues in the CDR3. The CDR3: CASSQVRSDSSPLHF. CDR3 coding DNA: TGCGCCAGCAGCCAAGTTCGGTCTGACTCGTCGCCCCTCCACTTT.

This clone was recorded only once. The chain couples TRBV6-5 to TRBJ1-6, with TRBD1 identical over 7 bases. The CDR3 sequence is 14 residues long. Germline V gene lookup returns CDR1 MNHEY and CDR2 SVGAGI. Losses at the gene ends were 5 bases for V and 9 bases for J; bases not matched to a gene: 7. Written as DNA, the CDR3 is TGTGCCAGCAGTCGGGACAGAGGGAGTTCACCCCTCCACTTT. Its protein is CASSRDRGSSPLHF.

V and J are TRBV7-2 and TRBJ2-1; 12 positions match TRBD2. J was trimmed by 7 bases and V by 5 bases; bases with no gene match: 12. The V gene's germline CDR1 is SGHTA and CDR2 FQGNSA. CDR3 length equals 17 residues. CDR3 sequence: CASSHPETSGGGNEQFF. CDR3 nucleotide sequence: TGTGCCAGCAGCCACCCGGAGACTAGCGGGGGCGGTAATGAGCAGTTCTTC.

This chain links TRBV7-9 with TRBJ1-2; 7 bases map to TRBD1. This CDR3 has 14 amino acids. Germline V gives CDR1 SEHNR, CDR2 FQNEAQ (reference sequence). Trimming cost V 4 bases and J 7 bases; bases outside gene matches: 9. Here the CDR3 reads CASSSDRVVSGYTF. The DNA of the CDR3 is TGTGCCAGCAGCTCAGACAGGGTCGTGAGTGGCTACACCTTC.

The rearrangement joins TRBV27 to TRBJ2-1; 13 positions match TRBD2. Trimming removed 7 bases from V and 8 bases from J; junction bases left unmatched: 17. CDR1 and CDR2 (germline): MNHEY, SMNVEV (reference sequence). There are 18 residues in the CDR3. CDR3 loop: CASNPSTSGRAQMDEQFF. The CDR3 nucleotides read TGTGCCAGCAACCCCTCTACTAGCGGGAGGGCCCAAATGGATGAGCAGTTCTTC.

This chain joins TRBV7-9 and TRBJ2-5, with a tentative D call TRBD2 (6 bases). V was shortened by 5 bases and J by 4 bases, with 11 bases between the two germline ends. This CDR3 contains 13 residues. Germline V gives CDR1 SEHNR, CDR2 FQNEAQ (reference sequence). Written as DNA, the CDR3 is TGTGCCAGCAGCCTCGCGGGAACAGAGACCCAGTACTTC. It yields the protein CASSLAGTETQYF. Filled out from reference TRBV7-9 and TRBJ2-5, the complete variable domain reads DTGVSQNPRHKITKRGQNVTFRCDPISEHNRLYWYRQTLGQGPEFLTYFQNEAQLEKSRLLSDRFSAERPKGSFSTLEIQRTEQGDSAMYLCASSLAGTETQYFGPGTRLLVL.

The genes are TRBV4-3 and TRBJ2-7; 7 bases fit TRBD1. Unmatched junction bases numbered 5, after V lost 3 bases and J lost 3 bases. Germline lookup yields CDR1 LGHNA and CDR2 YSLEER. This CDR3 has 14 amino acids. The CDR3 sequence is CASSHDRVSYEQYF. Here the CDR3 DNA reads TGCGCCAGCAGCCACGACAGGGTTAGCTACGAGCAGTACTTC.

V is TRBV7-9 and J is TRBJ2-7; TRBD1 aligns across 8 bases. Germline V CDR1 and CDR2: SEHNR, FQNEAQ (reference sequence). The V segment lost 5 bases and the J segment 3 bases; nucleotides outside the gene matches: 9. This CDR3 has 15 residues. CDR3 in amino acids: CASSPRTGQRYEQYF. The CDR3 bases are TGTGCCAGCAGCCCACGGACAGGGCAGCGCTACGAGCAGTACTTC.

The V call is TRBV2, the J call TRBJ1-2; D perhaps matches TRBD1 (6 bases). Germline lookup yields CDR1 SNHLY and CDR2 FYNNEI. The CDR3 has 13 amino acids. V lost 4 bases and J lost 7, with 13 bases in between. The CDR3 DNA reads TGTGCCAGCAGTGGAACAGGGTCCGGTGGCTACACCTTC. This sequence encodes CASSGTGSGGYTF.

The table lists this clone with a few counts. The gene calls are TRBV27 and TRBJ1-2, with D maybe TRBD1 (6 bases). Deletions cut 4 bases from V and 4 bases from J, with 16 bases between. Germline V CDR1 and CDR2: MNHEY, SMNVEV (reference sequence). The CDR3 totals 15 residues. The CDR3: CASSYIRGGGYGYTF. The DNA of the CDR3 is TGTGCCAGCAGTTACATCAGGGGTGGAGGCTATGGCTACACCTTC.

The chain joins TRBV19 to TRBJ1-6; 12 bases agree with TRBD1. CDR3 length equals 17 residues. J gave up 8 bases and V 5 bases, and 10 bases lay outside the gene matches. CDR1 and CDR2 from the germline V gene are LNHDA and SQIVND (reference sequence). The CDR3 region is CASSPRDRGLKDSPLHF. In nucleotides, the CDR3 is TGTGCCAGTAGTCCCCGGGACAGGGGGCTTAAAGATTCACCCCTCCACTTT. The full variable domain, completed using reference TRBV19 and TRBJ1-6, is DGGITQSPKYLFRKEGQNVTLSCEQNLNHDAMYWYRQDPGQGLRLIYYSQIVNDFQKGDIAEGYSVSREKKESFPLTVTSAQKNPTAFYLCASSPRDRGLKDSPLHFGNGTRLTVT.

The chain uses TRBV29-1 and TRBJ2-7, with D hard to call. The CDR3 consists of 13 residues. The V end lost 6 bases, the J end lost 1 base, and 13 bases lay between the germline ends. Germline V gene data show CDR1 as SQVTM and CDR2 as ANQGSEA. The CDR3 sequence: CSVARLDSYEQYF. In nucleotides, the CDR3 is TGCAGCGTCGCCAGGTTGGATTCCTACGAGCAGTACTTC.

The rearrangement uses TRBV5-4 and TRBJ2-5, with TRBD1 matching over 10 bases. Germline V CDR1 and CDR2: SGHNT, YYREEE (reference sequence). With V trimmed by 4 bases and J by 4 bases, 7 bases remained unmatched. CDR3 length: 15 residues. CDR3 sequence reads: CASSGGQGIGETQYF. In DNA, the CDR3 is TGTGCCAGCAGCGGGGGACAGGGGATCGGAGAGACCCAGTACTTC.